This record looks at one T cell receptor beta chain sequence and its context. These data are taken from a study of blood T cell repertoires in COVID-19. Measured with immunoSEQ multiplex PCR; TCRdb has only the in-frame clones, and not every one. Among over 95,000 clones, roughly 90% were seen once, and the ten largest hold about a fifth. Germline CDR1 is SGHNT and CDR2 is YENEEA. Germline trimming cut 5 bases from V and 7 bases from J; bases unmatched to any gene: 6. CDR3 length: 16 residues. The genes are TRBV11-3 and TRBJ2-1; 15 positions match TRBD2. What was sequenced was peripheral blood. The receptor was isolated from a human donor with acute or convalescent COVID-19. The donor label of this sample is uncertain. In DNA form, the CDR3 reads TGTGCCAGCAGCCCGGGACTAGCGGGAGGATCTAATGAGCAGTTCTTC. Its translation: CASSPGLAGGSNEQFF.